These T cell receptor beta chains were read from a single sample in a study of CD8+CD57+ T cells in acquired aplastic anemia. Via MiXCR, TCRdb re-called the reads, giving one row per CDR3 protein. This table holds about 120,000 distinct CDR3 sequences, 50% to 60% found once. Sequencing used sorted CD4+, CD8+, or CD8+CD57+ T cells (not recorded which) from PBMCs. These receptors all come from a human donor with aplastic anemia. Each CDR3 is given with its conserved first and last residue. A D gene is named only where the DNA matches it firmly. Clone size is not always given. Where it is, it says once, few, many or a class for expanded clones.

j_gene,abundance,d_gene,v_gene,len,CDR3aa,CDR3nt
TRBJ2-1,-,TRBD2,TRBV20-1,16,CSARAPRAGGVNEQFF,TGCAGTGCTAGAGCCCCTCGAGCGGGGGGCGTTAATGAGCAGTTCTTC
TRBJ2-7,-,TRBD2,TRBV2,15,CASSEGGLAGGEQYF,TGTGCCAGCAGTGAAGGGGGACTAGCGGGGGGCGAGCAGTACTTC
TRBJ2-1,-,-,TRBV29-1,13,CSVDRDGYNEQFF,TGCAGCGTTGACAGGGATGGCTACAATGAGCAGTTCTTC
TRBJ2-7,-,-,TRBV29-1,12,CSVELVLGEQYF,TGCAGCGTTGAACTAGTCTTGGGTGAGCAGTACTTC
TRBJ2-7,once,-,TRBV20-1,13,CSVDGTGVGEQYF,TGCAGTGTCGACGGGACCGGGGTCGGCGAGCAGTACTTC
TRBJ2-1,-,TRBD1,TRBV7-7,13,CASSPGQYNEQFF,TGTGCTAGCAGCCCGGGACAGTACAATGAGCAGTTCTTC
TRBJ1-1,many,TRBD1,TRBV11-3,13,CASREGAETEAFF,TGTGCCAGCAGGGAGGGGGCAGAGACTGAAGCTTTCTTT
TRBJ1-6,-,-,TRBV28,13,CASSSGFNSPLHF,TGTGCCAGCAGTTCAGGGTTTAATTCACCCCTCCACTTT
TRBJ2-1,-,-,TRBV2,14,CASRSPEPYNEQFF,TGTGCCAGCAGATCCCCAGAGCCCTACAATGAGCAGTTCTTC
TRBJ2-6,-,TRBD1,TRBV24-1,18,CATSESFRGLGGANVLTF,TGTGCCACCAGTGAGTCGTTCAGGGGGCTAGGAGGGGCCAACGTCCTGACTTTC
TRBJ2-2,many,-,TRBV24-1,14,CATGGFSDTGELFF,TGTGCCACCGGGGGATTTAGCGACACCGGGGAGCTGTTTTTT
TRBJ2-7,few,-,TRBV7-8,16,CASSYHRENPSYEQYF,TGTGCCAGCAGCTACCACCGGGAGAACCCCTCCTACGAGCAGTACTTC
TRBJ1-2,-,TRBD1,TRBV19,14,CASSRQGTNYGYTF,TGTGCCAGTAGTCGACAGGGAACTAACTATGGCTACACCTTC
TRBJ2-6,-,TRBD1,TRBV19,16,CASSMGQGSGANVLTF,TGTGCCAGTAGTATGGGACAGGGCTCTGGGGCCAACGTCCTGACTTTC